The rows below give T cell receptor beta chains drawn from one sample of a study of graft-versus-host responses after intestinal transplantation. The antigens of these receptors remain unknown. The method was immunoSEQ multiplex PCR; TCRdb's version includes in-frame clones alone and lacks a portion of them. The repertoire includes 50,000 to 80,000 clones, 90% of them detected once, and around 1.7% sits in the top ten. The sequencing used unstimulated CD8+ T cells sorted from spleen or lymph node cells, collected before transplant. The receptors here all came from a human donor who was the organ donor for an intestinal transplant. Both conserved end residues are part of each CDR3. Each record gives: D gene, CDR3 length, clone size, V gene, J gene, CDR3 protein, CDR3 DNA. D genes are given only for firm matches. The listing skips clone size in some rows; elsewhere it reads once, few, many or a size class.

.	12	few	TRBV19	TRBJ1-1	CASSPHDTEAFF	TGTGCCAGTAGTCCACACGACACTGAAGCTTTCTTT
.	15	.	TRBV10-3	TRBJ1-5	CAIGRRQDNNQPQHF	TGTGCCATCGGGAGGAGGCAGGATAACAATCAGCCCCAGCATTTT
TRBD2	12	.	TRBV11-3	TRBJ2-7	CASSERDAEQYF	TGTGCCAGCAGCGAGCGGGATGCAGAGCAGTACTTC
TRBD1	13	.	TRBV6-1	TRBJ2-1	CASRTTGYNEQFF	TGTGCCAGCAGGACGACAGGGTACAATGAGCAGTTCTTC
TRBD1	16	.	TRBV19	TRBJ1-5	CASSIGSRGLNQPQHF	TGTGCCAGTAGTATTGGCAGCAGGGGGCTTAATCAGCCCCAGCATTTT
TRBD2	14	.	TRBV19	TRBJ2-1	CASNGAGEINEQFF	TGTGCCAGTAATGGTGCGGGAGAAATCAATGAGCAGTTCTTC
.	14	medium-sized	TRBV5-1	TRBJ1-2	CASSPLGGNYGYTF	TGCGCCAGCAGCCCCCTGGGGGGTAACTATGGCTACACCTTC
TRBD2	14	.	TRBV27	TRBJ2-1	CASRWTSGSDEQFF	TGTGCCAGCAGGTGGACTAGCGGGAGTGATGAGCAGTTCTTC
TRBD2	15	.	TRBV6-5	TRBJ2-1	CASSKRIGTSVEQFF	TGTGCCAGCAGTAAACGTATCGGGACTAGTGTTGAGCAGTTCTTC
.	14	.	TRBV2	TRBJ2-7	CARDKYAADYEQYF	TGTGCCAGGGACAAATACGCCGCAGACTACGAGCAGTACTTC
.	14	.	TRBV2	TRBJ1-1	CATRGTAWGTEAFF	TGTGCGACCCGGGGAACGGCTTGGGGCACTGAAGCTTTCTTT
.	13	.	TRBV19	TRBJ2-5	CASSTGQQETQYF	TGTGCCAGTAGTACCGGACAGCAAGAGACCCAGTACTTC
.	13	once	TRBV7-9	TRBJ2-1	CASSPPGGEEQFF	TGTGCCAGCAGCCCCCCGGGGGGCGAAGAGCAGTTCTTC
TRBD1	17	.	TRBV28	TRBJ1-5	CASSLPLDRGWNQPQHF	TGTGCCAGCAGTTTACCCCTGGACAGGGGATGGAATCAGCCCCAGCATTTT
.	15	.	TRBV6-1	TRBJ2-7	CASSEGGAFSYEQYF	TGTGCCAGCAGTGAAGGGGGCGCCTTCTCCTACGAGCAGTACTTC
.	15	.	TRBV19	TRBJ1-1	CASSIAPGLNTEAFF	TGTGCCAGTAGTATAGCTCCGGGGTTGAACACTGAAGCTTTCTTT
.	14	.	TRBV7-8	TRBJ2-7	CASSLTGFRYEQYF	TGTGCCAGCAGCTTAACCGGGTTCCGCTACGAGCAGTACTTC
.	14	.	TRBV7-6	TRBJ2-7	CASSLEGVSGEQYF	TGTGCCAGCAGCTTAGAAGGAGTCTCTGGCGAGCAGTACTTC
.	15	.	TRBV30	TRBJ1-2	CAWSEGRRTARGYTF	TGTGCCTGGAGTGAGGGACGGCGGACAGCGCGTGGCTACACCTTC
.	17	.	TRBV28	TRBJ1-3	CASSRWEAIPSGNTIYF	TGTGCCAGCTCCAGGTGGGAGGCAATTCCTTCTGGAAACACCATATATTTT
.	13	once	TRBV28	TRBJ2-5	CASNGAEQETQYF	TGTGCCAGCAATGGAGCGGAACAAGAGACCCAGTACTTC
TRBD2	20	.	TRBV4-3	TRBJ2-1	CASSQVNSGSWEGSYNEQFF	TGCGCCAGCAGCCAAGTCAATAGCGGGAGTTGGGAAGGCTCCTACAATGAGCAGTTCTTC
.	13	.	TRBV6-5	TRBJ1-2	CATRGGGIYGYTF	TGTGCCACGAGGGGGGGAGGAATTTATGGCTACACCTTC
.	16	few	TRBV28	TRBJ1-6	CASSSDLWSYNSPLHF	TGTGCCAGCAGTTCGGACTTGTGGTCCTATAATTCACCCCTCCACTTT
.	10	once	TRBV29-1	TRBJ1-1	CSVGGTEAFF	TGCAGCGTTGGCGGGACTGAAGCTTTCTTT
.	16	.	TRBV7-2	TRBJ2-3	CASSLAWGESTDTQYF	TGTGCCAGCAGCTTGGCGTGGGGGGAAAGCACAGATACGCAGTATTTT
.	14	.	TRBV13	TRBJ2-3	CASSLDTNTDTQYF	TGTGCCAGCAGCTTAGACACGAACACAGATACGCAGTATTTT
TRBD1	16	once	TRBV15	TRBJ2-7	CATSRDFGTGSYEQYF	TGTGCCACCAGCAGAGATTTCGGGACAGGCTCCTACGAGCAGTACTTC
.	15	.	TRBV6-5	TRBJ1-5	CASRAGSYSNQPQHF	TGTGCCAGCAGGGCCGGGTCTTATAGCAATCAGCCCCAGCATTTT
TRBD1	14	.	TRBV7-9	TRBJ1-3	CASRPGTGENTIYF	TGTGCCAGCAGACCCGGGACAGGGGAGAACACCATATATTTT
TRBD1	13	.	TRBV7-3	TRBJ1-2	CASSSTGGDGYTF	TGTGCCAGCAGCTCGACAGGGGGTGATGGCTACACCTTC
TRBD1	16	.	TRBV6-5	TRBJ2-3	CASSYGPGQGADTQYF	TGTGCCAGCAGTTACGGACCGGGACAGGGGGCAGATACGCAGTATTTT
TRBD1	19	.	TRBV10-3	TRBJ1-5	CAISEGGQGGQYSNQPQHF	TGTGCCATCAGTGAAGGCGGACAGGGGGGACAATATAGCAATCAGCCCCAGCATTTT
.	21	.	TRBV28	TRBJ2-1	CASSLYPLARLAPGNGNEQFF	TGTGCCAGCAGTTTATACCCCCTCGCCCGGCTAGCGCCCGGGAATGGAAATGAGCAGTTCTTC
.	19	.	TRBV5-6	TRBJ2-7	CASSSLDRLVGPTLREQYF	TGTGCCAGCAGCTCGTTAGACAGGCTTGTCGGTCCAACCCTACGAGAGCAGTACTTC
.	14	.	TRBV4-3	TRBJ2-3	CASGLTGTSNTQYF	TGCGCCAGCGGCCTTACCGGGACTTCGAATACGCAGTATTTT
.	13	.	TRBV27	TRBJ2-1	CASSSRGTNEQFF	TGTGCCAGCAGTTCAAGGGGGACGAATGAGCAGTTCTTC
TRBD1	14	.	TRBV28	TRBJ1-5	CASSFGTGLQPQHF	TGTGCCAGCAGTTTTGGGACAGGGTTGCAGCCCCAGCATTTT
TRBD1	14	once	TRBV6-5	TRBJ2-7	CASRRTGDTYEQYF	TGTGCCAGCAGGAGGACAGGGGACACCTACGAGCAGTACTTC
TRBD2	15	once	TRBV5-1	TRBJ2-7	CASSLLGLADHEQYF	TGCGCCAGCAGCTTGCTAGGACTAGCGGATCACGAGCAGTACTTC
.	15	.	TRBV6-5	TRBJ2-7	CASSLKGETSYEQYF	TGTGCCAGCAGTTTGAAGGGAGAGACCTCCTACGAGCAGTACTTC
TRBD1	15	.	TRBV2	TRBJ1-2	CASRESTGARWGYTF	TGTGCCAGCAGAGAATCGACAGGGGCGCGGTGGGGCTACACCTTC
TRBD2	16	.	TRBV28	TRBJ2-1	CASSSPSGWIYNEQFF	TGTGCCAGCAGTTCACCTAGCGGATGGATTTACAATGAGCAGTTCTTC
TRBD1	15	.	TRBV6-4	TRBJ1-2	CASSDPAQGMDGYTF	TGTGCCAGCAGTGACCCCGCACAGGGGATGGATGGCTACACCTTC
TRBD1	14	.	TRBV5-4	TRBJ2-7	CASSLDRGSYEQYF	TGTGCCAGCAGCTTGGACAGGGGGTCCTACGAGCAGTACTTC
TRBD1	13	.	TRBV29-1	TRBJ2-7	CSVGDRGLYEQYF	TGCAGCGTGGGGGACAGGGGGCTCTACGAGCAGTACTTC
.	15	.	TRBV9	TRBJ2-7	CASSITSSWAYEQYF	TGTGCCAGCAGCATTACTAGTTCCTGGGCCTACGAGCAGTACTTC
.	16	.	TRBV15	TRBJ2-4	CATSRDPTIAKNIQYF	TGTGCCACCAGCAGAGATCCGACAATAGCCAAAAACATTCAGTACTTC
.	18	.	TRBV25-1	TRBJ1-1	CASSEIGSGVSMNTEAFF	TGTGCCAGCAGTGAAATTGGATCAGGGGTGTCCATGAACACTGAAGCTTTCTTT
.	15	.	TRBV5-1	TRBJ2-5	CASSLVRPGSETQYF	TGCGCCAGCAGCTTGGTCCGGCCGGGGTCAGAGACCCAGTACTTC
TRBD1	11	.	TRBV15	TRBJ2-1	CATSKDRGYIF	TGTGCCACCAGCAAGGACAGGGGATATATCTTC
TRBD1	14	.	TRBV5-6	TRBJ1-2	CASSFGTGAYGYTF	TGTGCCAGCAGCTTCGGGACAGGTGCCTATGGCTACACCTTC
TRBD1	20	.	TRBV28	TRBJ2-7	CASSLPTPGQSTPPAYEQYF	TGTGCCAGCAGTTTACCTACACCGGGACAGTCAACCCCGCCGGCCTACGAGCAGTACTTC
TRBD1	17	.	TRBV5-5	TRBJ2-1	CASSLLVVGQGWVEQFF	TGTGCCAGCAGCTTGTTGGTTGTCGGACAGGGCTGGGTTGAGCAGTTCTTC
.	17	.	TRBV27	TRBJ2-3	CASSLLTPGHRTDTQYF	TGTGCCAGCAGTTTATTAACCCCCGGACACCGCACAGATACGCAGTATTTT